Given below is one T cell receptor beta chain in context. Its target is unknown. The authors ran the assay at deep level. Clones were sequenced by immunoSEQ multiplex PCR, and TCRdb holds only the in-frame ones, with some missing. The table records under 600,000 clones, roughly 72% of them present only once. The CDR3 is 12 residues long. Germline V gives CDR1 SQVTM, CDR2 ANQGSEA. V lost 1 base to trimming and J lost 10 bases, with 11 bases between them. The source of the sample is a study of shared clonotypes between healthy human individuals. Study-wide points: Only blood was sampled; tissue repertoires likely differ.

The sequenced material came from PBMCs. This TCR was sampled from a woman aged 40 to 50 in good health. Some clones in this sample may be carry-over from other donors' samples. V is TRBV29-1 and J is TRBJ2-1; D gene uncertain. The CDR3 DNA follows: TGCAGCGTTGAAGGGGAAGGCAGGGAGCAGTTCTTC. The encoded protein is CSVEGEGREQFF.